The source of this T cell receptor beta chain is a study of beta chain features in type 1 diabetes. The sequenced template was cDNA made from the entire isolated RNA. Generated by immunoSEQ multiplex PCR, the TCRdb table keeps only in-frame clones and is missing some. The data hold a few hundred thousand clones, with 15% to 20% observed a single time. Notes on the study in general: TCRB CDR3s from Type 1 diabetes patients were moderately but significantly shorter in all four CD4+ subsets. A PCR bias possibly favoring shorter templates would apply equally to patients and controls.

With respect to this clone: The antigen remains unidentified.

The V gene lost 3 bases and the J gene lost 2 bases, with 12 bases spanning the gap. The germline V gene encodes CDR1 MNHEY and CDR2 SVGAGI. This CDR3 has 15 residues. Heparinised blood was drawn once per donor, averaging around 110 mL. The chain employs TRBV6-5 and TRBJ2-3; tentatively, D is TRBD2 (6 bases). Sequenced sample: naive CD4+ T cells from blood. The origin of this receptor is a man aged 25-40 years with type 1 diabetes. CDR3: CASSYTGALTDTQYF. CDR3 bases: TGTGCCAGCAGTTATACGGGAGCGCTCACAGATACGCAGTATTTT.